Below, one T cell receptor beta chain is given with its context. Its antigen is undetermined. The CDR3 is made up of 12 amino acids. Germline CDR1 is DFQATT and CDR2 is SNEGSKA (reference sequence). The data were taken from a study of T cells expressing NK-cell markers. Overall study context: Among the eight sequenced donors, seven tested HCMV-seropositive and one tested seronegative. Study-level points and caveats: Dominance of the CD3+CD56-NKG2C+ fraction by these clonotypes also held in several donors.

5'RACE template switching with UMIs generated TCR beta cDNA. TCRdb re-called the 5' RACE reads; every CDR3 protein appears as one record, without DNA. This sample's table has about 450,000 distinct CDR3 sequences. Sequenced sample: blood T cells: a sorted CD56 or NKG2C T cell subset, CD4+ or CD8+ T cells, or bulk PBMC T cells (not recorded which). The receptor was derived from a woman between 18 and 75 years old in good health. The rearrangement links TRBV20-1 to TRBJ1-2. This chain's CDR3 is CSAKQSTYGYTF.